Described below is a single TCR beta chain sequence and its context. Data came from immunoSEQ multiplex PCR; TCRdb stores just in-frame clones and leaves some out. The sample records roughly 110,000 clones, 82% being singletons. The length of the CDR3 is 20 residues. Unmatched junction bases numbered 11, after V lost 3 bases and J lost 0 bases. In germline, CDR1 is LGHNT, CDR2 FRNRAP. This record comes from a study of blood T cell repertoires in COVID-19. The V call is TRBV12-5, the J call TRBJ2-1; TRBD2 agrees at 13 bases. Material for sequencing was peripheral blood. This TCR derives from a man between 70 and 80 years old with acute or convalescent COVID-19. CDR3 in DNA: TGTGCTAGTGGTTTCCGGTCGGGACTAGCGGGATTCGGCTCCTACAATGAGCAGTTCTTC. It is translated as CASGFRSGLAGFGSYNEQFF.